This T cell receptor (beta chain) appears in the sequencing data of a study of response to subunit inactivated influenza vaccine listed by TCRdb under 2018. The study in broad terms: The study used deep quantitative T cell receptor repertoire profiling to track responses to a trivalent subunit inactivated influenza vaccine. Overall results and qualifications from the work: It was suggested by the authors that each seasonal influenza vaccination may recruit only a limited number of new T cells.

This clonotype was seen only a few times. Its specific antigen is unknown. Qualities for individual bases were not recorded, and no much larger clone is one base off. Library generation was performed with RT-PCR. The instrument given in TCRdb is Illumina HiSeq 2500. In TCRdb, the public reads were trimmed at Q25 with fastp and aligned with MiXCR, with productive beta chains retained. Under each unique CDR3 protein, matching rows form one entry showing the most common genes and DNA. The sample table records 560,000 or so distinct CDR3 sequences; 6% to 9% of these occur just once. Under 15% of the sample lies in the top ten. Taken from the germline V gene, the CDR1 and CDR2 loops are MDHEN and SYDVKM. A distance of 13 bases separates the germline ends of V and J, which lose 4 bases and 4 bases respectively. From the cysteine up to the phenylalanine, the CDR3 has a length of 14 residues. Only CDR3 DNA remains: 42 bases, in frame from the first base.

Here the chain combines TRBV28 and TRBJ1-1, and perhaps TRBD1 as D gene, on 5 matching bases. This TCR derives from a man aged 45-69 years who received an inactivated influenza vaccine. Donor details come from another sample of the same person, matched by shared clones. The sample here was PBMCs from blood, taken 23 to 25 months after vaccination. The DNA is TGTGCCAGCAGTTCAGGCTCGGGGGTCACTGAAGCTTTCTTT. It translates as CASSSGSGVTEAFF.